The clone carrying this T cell receptor (beta chain) has more than one count but fewer than ten. Its antigen is unidentified. These data come from a study of CD8 T cells in ankylosing spondylitis. The study's findings and limits: The study looked at matched synovial fluid samples from ankylosing spondylitis patients. Disease-linked clones were reported to be significantly enriched there. There was a TCR beta motif, made of several highly homologous variants, that appeared characteristic of ankylosing spondylitis blood. Some motif variants were previously reported in reactive arthritis synovial fluid and blood.

Researchers built TCR beta libraries using quantitative 5'-RACE with molecular barcodes. MiXCR was run by TCRdb on the 5' RACE reads, yielding one entry per CDR3 protein. The profile covers 190,000 or so distinct CDR3 sequences, with roughly 13% appearing a single time and approximately 15% taken by the ten largest. This TCR derives from a male donor with ankylosing spondylitis or in good health (not recorded which). The sample taken for sequencing was blood, either unsorted or a sorted T cell fraction (not recorded which).

The CDR3 nucleotides read TGTGCCAGCCGGTTCGGGGCTACTGAGAATGAGCAGTTCTTC. Protein: CASRFGATENEQFF. V gene TRBV12-3 or TRBV12-4 combines with J gene TRBJ2-1; TRBD1 or TRBD2 may be the D gene (5 bases each). The germline V and J ends were trimmed by 8 bases and 7 bases, with 18 bases remaining between them. The CDR3 spans 14 residues.